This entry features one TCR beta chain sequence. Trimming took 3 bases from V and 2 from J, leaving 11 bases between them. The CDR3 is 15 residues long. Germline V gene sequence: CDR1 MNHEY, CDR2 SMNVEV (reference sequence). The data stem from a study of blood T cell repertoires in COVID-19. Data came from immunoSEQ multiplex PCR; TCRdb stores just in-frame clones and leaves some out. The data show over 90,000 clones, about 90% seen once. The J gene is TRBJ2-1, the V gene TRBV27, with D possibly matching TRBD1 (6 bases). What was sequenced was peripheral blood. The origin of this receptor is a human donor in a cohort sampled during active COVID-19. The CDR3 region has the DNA TGTGCCAGCAGTTTTACAGGGAGCCCCTACAATGAGCAGTTCTTC. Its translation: CASSFTGSPYNEQFF.